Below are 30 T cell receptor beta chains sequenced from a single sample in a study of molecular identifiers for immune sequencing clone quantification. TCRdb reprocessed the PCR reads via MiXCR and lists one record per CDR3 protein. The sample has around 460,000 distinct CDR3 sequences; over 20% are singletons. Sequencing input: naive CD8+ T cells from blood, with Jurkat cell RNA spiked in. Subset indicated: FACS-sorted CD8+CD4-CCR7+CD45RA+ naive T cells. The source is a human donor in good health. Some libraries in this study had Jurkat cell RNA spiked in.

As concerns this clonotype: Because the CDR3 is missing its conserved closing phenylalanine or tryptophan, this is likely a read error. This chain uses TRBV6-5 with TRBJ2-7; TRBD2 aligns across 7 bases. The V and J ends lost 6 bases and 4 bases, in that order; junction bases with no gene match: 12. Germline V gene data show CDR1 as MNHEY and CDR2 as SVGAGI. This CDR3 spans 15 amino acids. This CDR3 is CASSPRGGSFYEQYL. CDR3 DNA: TGTGCCAGCAGCCCGAGGGGAGGGAGTTTTTACGAGCAGTACCTC.

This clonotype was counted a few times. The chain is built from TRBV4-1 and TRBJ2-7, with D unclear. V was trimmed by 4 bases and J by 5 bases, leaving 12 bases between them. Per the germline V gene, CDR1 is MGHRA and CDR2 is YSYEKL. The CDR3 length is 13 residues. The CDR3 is CASSPRDLHEQYF. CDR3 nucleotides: TGCGCCAGCAGCCCAAGGGATCTCCACGAGCAGTACTTC.

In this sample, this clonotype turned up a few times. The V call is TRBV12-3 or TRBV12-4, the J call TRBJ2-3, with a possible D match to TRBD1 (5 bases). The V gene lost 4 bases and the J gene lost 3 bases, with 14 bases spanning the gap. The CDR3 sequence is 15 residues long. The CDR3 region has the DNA TGTGCCAGCAGTTCCGCGGACATATCGACAGATACGCAGTATTTT. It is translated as CASSSADISTDTQYF.

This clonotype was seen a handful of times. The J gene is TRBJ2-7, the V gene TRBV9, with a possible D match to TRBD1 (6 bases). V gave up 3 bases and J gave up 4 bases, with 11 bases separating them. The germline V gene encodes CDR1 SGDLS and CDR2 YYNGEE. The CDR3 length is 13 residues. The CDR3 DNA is TGTGCCAGCAGCGCCTCAGGGGCATACGAGCAGTACTTC. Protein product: CASSASGAYEQYF.

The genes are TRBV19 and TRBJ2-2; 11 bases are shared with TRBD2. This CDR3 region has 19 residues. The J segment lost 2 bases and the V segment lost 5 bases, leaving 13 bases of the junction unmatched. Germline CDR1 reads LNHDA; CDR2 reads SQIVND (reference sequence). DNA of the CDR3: TGTGCCAGTAGTGTAAAGCCGGGACTAGCGGCAACCAACACCGGGGAGCTGTTTTTT. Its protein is CASSVKPGLAATNTGELFF. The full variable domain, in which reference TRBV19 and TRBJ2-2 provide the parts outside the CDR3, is DGGITQSPKYLFRKEGQNVTLSCEQNLNHDAMYWYRQDPGQGLRLIYYSQIVNDFQKGDIAEGYSVSREKKESFPLTVTSAQKNPTAFYLCASSVKPGLAATNTGELFFGEGSRLTVL.

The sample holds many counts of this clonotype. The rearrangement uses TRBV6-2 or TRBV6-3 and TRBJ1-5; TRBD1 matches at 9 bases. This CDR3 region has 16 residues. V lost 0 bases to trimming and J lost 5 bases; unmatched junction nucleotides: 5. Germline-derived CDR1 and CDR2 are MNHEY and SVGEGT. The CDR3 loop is CASSYSPTGGDQPQHF. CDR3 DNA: TGTGCCAGCAGTTACTCCCCGACAGGGGGGGATCAGCCCCAGCATTTT.

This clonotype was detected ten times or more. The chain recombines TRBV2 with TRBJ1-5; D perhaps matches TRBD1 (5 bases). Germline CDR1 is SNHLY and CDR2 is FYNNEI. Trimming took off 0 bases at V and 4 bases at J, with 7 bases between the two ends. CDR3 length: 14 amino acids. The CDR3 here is CASSEAGTNQPQHF. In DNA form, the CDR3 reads TGTGCCAGCAGTGAAGCGGGGACTAATCAGCCCCAGCATTTT.

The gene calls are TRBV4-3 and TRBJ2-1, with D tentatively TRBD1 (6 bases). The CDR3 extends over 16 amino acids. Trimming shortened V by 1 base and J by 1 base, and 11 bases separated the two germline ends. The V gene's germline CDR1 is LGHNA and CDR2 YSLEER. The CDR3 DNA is TGCGCCAGCAGCCAAGGCCGGGACATTTCCTACAATGAGCAGTTCTTC. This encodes CASSQGRDISYNEQFF.

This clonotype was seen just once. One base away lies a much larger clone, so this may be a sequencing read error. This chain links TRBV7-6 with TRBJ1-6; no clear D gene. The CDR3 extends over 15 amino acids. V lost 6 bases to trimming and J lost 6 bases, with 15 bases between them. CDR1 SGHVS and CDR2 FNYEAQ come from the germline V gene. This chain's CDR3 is CASSPGGTCNSPLHF. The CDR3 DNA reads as TGTGCCAGCAGTCCAGGAGGTACCTGTAATTCACCCCTCCACTTT.

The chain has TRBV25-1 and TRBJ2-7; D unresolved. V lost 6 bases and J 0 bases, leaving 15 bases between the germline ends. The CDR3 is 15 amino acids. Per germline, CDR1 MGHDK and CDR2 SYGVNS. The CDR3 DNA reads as TGTGCCAGCAGCGATGGTGGCCTAAGCTCCTACGAGCAGTACTTC. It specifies CASSDGGLSSYEQYF.

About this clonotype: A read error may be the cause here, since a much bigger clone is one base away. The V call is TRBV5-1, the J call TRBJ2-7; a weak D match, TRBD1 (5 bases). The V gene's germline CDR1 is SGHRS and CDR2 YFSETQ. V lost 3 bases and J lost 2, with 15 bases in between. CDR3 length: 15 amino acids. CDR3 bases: TGCGCCAGCAGCTGGACAAGGGGTAACACCTACGAGCAGTACTTC. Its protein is CASSWTRGNTYEQYF.

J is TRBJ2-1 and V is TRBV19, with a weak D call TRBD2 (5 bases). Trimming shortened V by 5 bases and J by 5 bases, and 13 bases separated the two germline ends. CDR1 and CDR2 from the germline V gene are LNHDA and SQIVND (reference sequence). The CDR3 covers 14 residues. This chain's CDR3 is CASSWTGDNNEQFF. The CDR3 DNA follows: TGTGCCAGTAGTTGGACCGGGGATAACAATGAGCAGTTCTTC.

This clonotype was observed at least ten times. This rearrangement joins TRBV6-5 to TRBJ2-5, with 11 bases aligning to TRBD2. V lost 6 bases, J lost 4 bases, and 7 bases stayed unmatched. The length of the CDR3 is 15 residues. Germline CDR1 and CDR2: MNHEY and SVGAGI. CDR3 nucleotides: TGTGCCAGCAGGTCCCTAGCGGGAGGTCCAGAGACCCAGTACTTC. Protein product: CASRSLAGGPETQYF.

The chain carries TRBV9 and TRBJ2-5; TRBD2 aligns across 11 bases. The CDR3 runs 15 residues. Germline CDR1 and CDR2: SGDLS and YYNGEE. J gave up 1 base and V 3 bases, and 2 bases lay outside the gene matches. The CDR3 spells CASSALAGGQETQYF. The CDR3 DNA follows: TGTGCCAGCAGCGCGCTAGCGGGGGGCCAAGAGACCCAGTACTTC.

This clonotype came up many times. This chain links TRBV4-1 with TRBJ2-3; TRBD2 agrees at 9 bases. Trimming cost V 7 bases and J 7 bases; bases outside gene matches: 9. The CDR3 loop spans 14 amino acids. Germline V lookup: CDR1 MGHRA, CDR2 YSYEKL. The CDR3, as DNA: TGCGCCAGCAAAGGGGGCGGGGGGGCCTATACGCAGTATTTT. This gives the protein CASKGGGGAYTQYF.

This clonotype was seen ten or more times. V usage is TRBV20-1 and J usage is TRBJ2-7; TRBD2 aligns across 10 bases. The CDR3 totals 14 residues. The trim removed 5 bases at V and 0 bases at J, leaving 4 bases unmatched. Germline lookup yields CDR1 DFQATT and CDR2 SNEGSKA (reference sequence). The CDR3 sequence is CSARRLAGSYEQYF. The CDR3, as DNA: TGCAGTGCTCGCCGACTAGCGGGCTCCTACGAGCAGTACTTC.

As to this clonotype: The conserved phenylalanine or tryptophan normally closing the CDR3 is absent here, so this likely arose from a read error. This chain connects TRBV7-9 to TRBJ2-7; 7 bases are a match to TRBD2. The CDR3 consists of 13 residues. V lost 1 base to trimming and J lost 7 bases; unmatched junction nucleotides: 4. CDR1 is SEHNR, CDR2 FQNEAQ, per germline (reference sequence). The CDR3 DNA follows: TGTGCCAGCAGCTTAGGGGAGGGGCGGGAGCAGTACTCC. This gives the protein CASSLGEGREQYS.

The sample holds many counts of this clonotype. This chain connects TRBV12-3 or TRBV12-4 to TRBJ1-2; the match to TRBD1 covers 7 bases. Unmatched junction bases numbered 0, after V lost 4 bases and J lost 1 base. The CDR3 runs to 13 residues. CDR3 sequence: CASSWDSNYGYTF. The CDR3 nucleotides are TGTGCCAGCAGTTGGGACAGTAACTATGGCTACACCTTC.

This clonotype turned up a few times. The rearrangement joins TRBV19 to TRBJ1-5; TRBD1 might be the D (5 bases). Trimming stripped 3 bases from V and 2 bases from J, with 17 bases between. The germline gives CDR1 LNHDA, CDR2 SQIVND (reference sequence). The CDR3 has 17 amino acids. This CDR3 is CASSIGPGPLGNQPQHF. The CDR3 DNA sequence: TGTGCCAGTAGTATTGGTCCGGGGCCCCTTGGCAATCAGCCCCAGCATTTT.

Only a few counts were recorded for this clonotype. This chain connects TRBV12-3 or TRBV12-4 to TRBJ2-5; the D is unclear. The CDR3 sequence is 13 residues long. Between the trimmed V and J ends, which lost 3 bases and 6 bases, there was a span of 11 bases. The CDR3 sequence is CASSFGLYQTQYF. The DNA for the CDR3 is TGTGCCAGCAGTTTCGGGCTTTACCAGACCCAGTACTTC.

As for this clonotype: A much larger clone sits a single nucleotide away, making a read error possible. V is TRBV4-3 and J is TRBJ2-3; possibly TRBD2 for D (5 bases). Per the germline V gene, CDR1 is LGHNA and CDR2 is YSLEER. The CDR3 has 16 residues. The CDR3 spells CTSSPGLDVGTDTQYF. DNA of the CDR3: TGCACCAGCAGCCCCGGACTGGATGTGGGCACAGATACGCAGTATTTT.

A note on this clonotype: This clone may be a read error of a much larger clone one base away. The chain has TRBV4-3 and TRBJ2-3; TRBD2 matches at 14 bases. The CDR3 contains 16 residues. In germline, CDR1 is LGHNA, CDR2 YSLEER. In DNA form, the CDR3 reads TGCGCCAGCAGCGAGGGACTAGCGGGGGCCACAGATATGCAGTATTTT. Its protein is CASSEGLAGATDMQYF.

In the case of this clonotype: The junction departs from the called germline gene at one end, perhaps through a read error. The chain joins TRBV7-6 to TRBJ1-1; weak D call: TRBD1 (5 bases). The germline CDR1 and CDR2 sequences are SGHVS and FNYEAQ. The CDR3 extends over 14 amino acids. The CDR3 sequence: CVSSLGPGPAEAFF. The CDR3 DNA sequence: TGTGTCAGCAGCTTAGGTCCGGGGCCCGCTGAAGCTTTCTTT.

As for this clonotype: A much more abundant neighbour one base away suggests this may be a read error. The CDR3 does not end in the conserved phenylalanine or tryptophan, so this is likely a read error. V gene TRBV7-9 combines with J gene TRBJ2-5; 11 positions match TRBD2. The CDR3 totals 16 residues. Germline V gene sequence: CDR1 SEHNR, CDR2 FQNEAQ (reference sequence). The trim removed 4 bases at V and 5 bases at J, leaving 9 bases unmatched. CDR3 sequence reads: CASSSRLAGPDETQYS. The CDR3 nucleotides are TGTGCCAGCAGCTCCAGACTAGCGGGACCGGATGAGACCCAGTACTCC.

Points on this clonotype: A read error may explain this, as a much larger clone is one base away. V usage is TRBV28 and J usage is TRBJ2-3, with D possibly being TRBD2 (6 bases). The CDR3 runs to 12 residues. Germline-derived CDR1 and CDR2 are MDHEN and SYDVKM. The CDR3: CARSLEGLTQYF. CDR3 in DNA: TGTGCCCGCAGTTTGGAGGGATTGACGCAGTATTTT.

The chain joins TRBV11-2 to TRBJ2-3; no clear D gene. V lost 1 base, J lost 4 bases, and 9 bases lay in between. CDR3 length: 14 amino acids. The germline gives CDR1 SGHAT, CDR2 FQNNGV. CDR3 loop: CASSLATSADTQYF. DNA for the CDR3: TGTGCCAGCAGCTTAGCTACCTCGGCAGATACGCAGTATTTT. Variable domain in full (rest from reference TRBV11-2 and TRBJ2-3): EAGVAQSPRYKIIEKRQSVAFWCNPISGHATLYWYQQILGQGPKLLIQFQNNGVVDDSQLPKDRFSAERLKGVDSTLKIQPAKLEDSAVYLCASSLATSADTQYFGPGTRLTVL.

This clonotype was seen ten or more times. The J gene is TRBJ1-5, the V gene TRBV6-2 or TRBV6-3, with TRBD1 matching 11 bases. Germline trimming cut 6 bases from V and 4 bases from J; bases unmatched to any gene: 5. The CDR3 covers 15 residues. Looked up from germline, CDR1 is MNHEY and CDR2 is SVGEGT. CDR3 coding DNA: TGTGCCAGCAGCTTCGGACAGGGGGCGAATCAGCCCCAGCATTTT. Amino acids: CASSFGQGANQPQHF.

The CDR3 spells CATRLAGGMTYEQYF. The DNA of the CDR3 is TGTGCCACCAGACTAGCGGGAGGGATGACCTACGAGCAGTACTTC. This chain links TRBV27 with TRBJ2-7, with 14 bases that match TRBD2. In germline, CDR1 is MNHEY, CDR2 SMNVEV (reference sequence). V shed 10 bases, J shed 2 bases, and the junction held 7 bases outside the gene matches. The CDR3 runs to 15 residues.

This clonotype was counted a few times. The CDR3 region is CASSSAGANQPQHF. The CDR3 DNA sequence: TGTGCCAGCAGTTCCGCAGGAGCCAATCAGCCCCAGCATTTT. The genes are TRBV28 and TRBJ1-5; D is unclear. The CDR3 contains 14 residues. From germline, CDR1 is MDHEN and CDR2 SYDVKM. V was pared by 4 bases and J by 3 bases, with 10 bases between. Full variable domain (remainder filled in from reference TRBV28 and TRBJ1-5): DVKVTQSSRYLVKRTGEKVFLECVQDMDHENMFWYRQDPGLGLRLIYFSYDVKMKEKGDIPEGYSVSREKKERFSLILESASTNQTSMYLCASSSAGANQPQHFGDGTRLSIL.

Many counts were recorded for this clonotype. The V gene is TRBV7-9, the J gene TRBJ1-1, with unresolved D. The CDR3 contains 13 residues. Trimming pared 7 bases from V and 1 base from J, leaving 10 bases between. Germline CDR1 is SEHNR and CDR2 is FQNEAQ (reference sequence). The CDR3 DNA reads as TGTGCCAGCACGGAGTGGAGGAACACTGAAGCTTTCTTT. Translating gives CASTEWRNTEAFF.